The 20 T cell receptor beta chains given below trace back to one sample, sequenced in a study of OX40 agonist ivuxolimab in advanced cancers. Using immunoSEQ multiplex PCR, the repertoire was profiled, and TCRdb retains in-frame clones only, with some absent. Of about 79,000 clones listed, roughly 88% are singletons. The sequencing used CD4+ or CD8+ T cells sorted from blood, collected in a trial of the OX40 agonist ivuxolimab. The receptors come from an adult with an advanced solid tumor such as melanoma, head and neck, liver or kidney cancer.

The chain carries TRBV7-2 and TRBJ1-2, with 10 bases aligning to TRBD1. Looked up from germline, CDR1 is SGHTA and CDR2 is FQGNSA. This CDR3 spans 13 amino acids. V lost 5 bases to trimming and J lost 9 bases; unmatched junction nucleotides: 6. CDR3 in amino acids: CASSVGTGDSYTF. The CDR3 DNA reads TGTGCCAGCAGCGTCGGGACAGGGGACAGCTACACCTTC.

DNA for the CDR3: TGTGCCAGCAGTGAAGCGGGAGGCCACGAAGAGACCCAGTACTTC. Amino acids: CASSEAGGHEETQYF. The V gene is TRBV2, the J gene TRBJ2-5; weak D call: TRBD2 (6 bases). The ends were cut back, 0 bases at V and 3 bases at J, with 11 bases in the middle. The germline V gene has CDR1 SNHLY and CDR2 FYNNEI. This CDR3 spans 15 amino acids.

This rearrangement joins TRBV5-1 to TRBJ2-3; 11 nucleotides align to TRBD2. The CDR3 is 15 amino acids. Germline assignment: CDR1 SGHRS and CDR2 YFSETQ. Unmatched junction bases numbered 4, after V lost 2 bases and J lost 5 bases. The CDR3 region is CASSLLAGAGDTQYF. CDR3 sequence (DNA): TGCGCCAGCAGCTTACTAGCGGGAGCAGGAGATACGCAGTATTTT.

V usage is TRBV13 and J usage is TRBJ2-2; perhaps TRBD1 as D (8 bases). In germline, CDR1 is PRHDT, CDR2 FYEKMQ (reference sequence). The CDR3 is 14 amino acids. V dropped 6 bases and J dropped 4 bases, with 12 bases sitting between them. The CDR3 is CASRNRGGTGELFF. Here the CDR3 DNA reads TGTGCCAGCAGAAACAGGGGGGGCACCGGGGAGCTGTTTTTT.

This chain connects TRBV9 to TRBJ2-2; possibly TRBD2 for D (6 bases). Trimming took 3 bases from V and 1 from J, leaving 10 bases between them. Per the germline V gene, CDR1 is SGDLS and CDR2 is YYNGEE. The CDR3 spans 15 residues. The CDR3 region is CASSAGTGNTGELFF. The CDR3 DNA reads as TGTGCCAGCAGCGCCGGGACTGGGAACACCGGGGAGCTGTTTTTT.

This rearrangement joins TRBV28 to TRBJ1-1, with unresolved D. This CDR3 has 13 residues. V was shortened by 7 bases and J by 6 bases, with 15 bases between the two germline ends. Looked up from germline, CDR1 is MDHEN and CDR2 is SYDVKM. Here the CDR3 reads CASTDPSKAEAFF. CDR3 in DNA: TGTGCCAGCACTGACCCTAGTAAAGCTGAAGCTTTCTTT.

Only a few counts were recorded for this clone. The chain combines TRBV6-1 with TRBJ2-5; a possible D gene is TRBD1 (6 bases). This CDR3 comprises 14 residues. In germline, CDR1 is MNHNS, CDR2 SASEGT. V was trimmed by 1 base and J by 4 bases, leaving 10 bases between them. CDR3: CASSEGKGGETQYF. CDR3 DNA sequence: TGTGCCAGCAGTGAAGGTAAAGGGGGAGAGACCCAGTACTTC.

This clone was found a few times. V is TRBV30 and J is TRBJ2-3; D gene unclear. Germline V CDR1 and CDR2: GTSNPN, SVGIG (reference sequence). V lost 4 bases and J lost 0, with 8 bases in between. This CDR3 comprises 13 residues. For the CDR3, the DNA is TGTGCCTGGATGCTTAGGAGCACAGATACGCAGTATTTT. It specifies CAWMLRSTDTQYF. Combining the CDR3 with reference TRBV30 and TRBJ2-3 gives the whole variable domain SQTIHQWPATLVQPVGSPLSLECTVEGTSNPNLYWYRQAAGRGLQLLFYSVGIGQISSEVPQNLSASRPQDRQFILSSKKLLLSDSGFYLCAWMLRSTDTQYFGPGTRLTVL.

V and J are TRBV6-5 and TRBJ1-4; the D is unclear. The germline V and J ends were trimmed by 2 bases and 7 bases, with 8 bases remaining between them. The CDR3 is 13 amino acids. The germline V gene has CDR1 MNHEY and CDR2 SVGAGI. CDR3 sequence: CASSYDRGEKLFF. Written as DNA, the CDR3 is TGTGCCAGCAGTTACGACCGTGGTGAAAAACTGTTTTTT.

This clone was counted between two and nine times. This chain uses TRBV14 with TRBJ2-2; D may correspond to TRBD1 or TRBD2 (5 bases each). This CDR3 is built from 16 residues. Germline lookup yields CDR1 SGHDN and CDR2 FVKESK. Trimming shortened V by 1 base and J by 4 bases, and 13 bases separated the two germline ends. The CDR3 DNA follows: TGTGCCAGCAGCCAAGCCGGGACCCTGAGCACCGGGGAGCTGTTTTTT. Its translation is CASSQAGTLSTGELFF.

The chain couples TRBV4-1 to TRBJ2-1, with 7 bases that match TRBD2. Germline V lookup: CDR1 MGHRA, CDR2 YSYEKL. With V trimmed by 2 bases and J by 9 bases, 10 bases remained unmatched. The CDR3 totals 15 residues. As DNA, the CDR3 is TGCGCCAGCAGCCAACTCGGACTAGTCGTTGTTGAGCAGTTCTTC. Its protein is CASSQLGLVVVEQFF.

This clone has just one count. This chain uses TRBV9 with TRBJ2-2; D call uncertain. This CDR3 region has 12 residues. Germline CDR1 SGDLS, CDR2 YYNGEE. V lost 4 bases and J 14 bases, leaving 15 bases between the germline ends. CDR3 in amino acids: CASSLDPRLLFF. CDR3 DNA: TGTGCCAGCAGCCTGGACCCCCGACTTCTGTTTTTT.

Details on this clone: This sample includes further DNA sequences coding for the same CDR3. The V gene is TRBV30, the J gene TRBJ1-4; D is uncertain. Looked up from germline, CDR1 is GTSNPN and CDR2 is SVGIG (reference sequence). V lost 6 bases and J lost 3, with 11 bases in between. CDR3 size: 13 residues. As DNA, the CDR3 is TGTGCCTGCCAGGATGCACCTAATGAAAAACTGTTTTTT. It codes for CACQDAPNEKLFF.

This clone was recorded once. CDR3 nucleotides: TGCGCCAGCCAACGGCGGTTCGACACTGAAGCTTTCTTT. Protein product: CASQRRFDTEAFF. The rearrangement links TRBV10-2 to TRBJ1-1, with D uncertain. The V gene lost 8 bases and the J gene lost 3 bases, with 13 bases spanning the gap. CDR1 is WSHSY, CDR2 SAAADI, per germline. The CDR3 sequence is 13 residues long.

The chain has TRBV5-6 and TRBJ1-2, with 8 nucleotides matching TRBD1. The germline gives CDR1 SGHDT, CDR2 YYEEEE. The CDR3 totals 14 residues. Trimming took 4 bases from V and 4 from J; bases not matched to a gene: 6. CDR3 loop: CASSPGTGVYGYTF. The CDR3 DNA reads as TGTGCCAGCAGCCCCGGGACAGGAGTCTATGGCTACACCTTC.

The gene calls are TRBV5-5 and TRBJ2-7; the D gene is possibly TRBD1 (6 bases). Germline V lookup: CDR1 SGHKS, CDR2 YYEKEE (reference sequence). The CDR3 is 16 residues long. V was trimmed by 3 bases and J by 0 bases, leaving 16 bases between them. This CDR3 reads CASSSRGQIFSYEQYF. Written as DNA, the CDR3 is TGTGCCAGCAGCTCCCGCGGACAGATCTTCTCCTACGAGCAGTACTTC.

This CDR3 reads CASSPSWGERTEAFF. DNA for the CDR3: TGTGCCAGCAGTCCTTCCTGGGGGGAAAGGACTGAAGCTTTCTTT. The chain couples TRBV27 to TRBJ1-1; tentatively, D is TRBD1 (5 bases). Trimming removed 5 bases at V and 5 bases at J, with 18 bases between. There are 15 residues in the CDR3. CDR1 and CDR2 from the germline V gene are MNHEY and SMNVEV (reference sequence).

The rearrangement uses TRBV7-2 and TRBJ1-4; tentatively, D is TRBD1 (5 bases). Germline V CDR1 and CDR2: SGHTA, FQGNSA. CDR3 length: 18 amino acids. Trimming pared 0 bases from V and 5 bases from J, leaving 19 bases between. As DNA, the CDR3 is TGTGCCAGCAGCTTAGCTTTGTTTCGCTGGGGGATAAATGAAAAACTGTTTTTT. Translating it yields CASSLALFRWGINEKLFF.

The chain employs TRBV28 and TRBJ2-5; 9 bases are a match to TRBD2. Unmatched junction bases numbered 10, after V lost 4 bases and J lost 4 bases. The CDR3 is 16 residues long. Germline V lookup: CDR1 MDHEN, CDR2 SYDVKM. CDR3 amino acids: CASSSRLAGLRETQYF. CDR3 coding DNA: TGTGCCAGCAGTTCCCGGCTAGCGGGGTTACGAGAGACCCAGTACTTC.

V usage is TRBV28 and J usage is TRBJ1-1, with D perhaps matching TRBD1 (6 bases). V was shortened by 8 bases and J by 3 bases, with 16 bases between the two germline ends. Looked up from germline, CDR1 is MDHEN and CDR2 is SYDVKM. This CDR3 spans 14 amino acids. CDR3 sequence reads: CASALPGHDTEAFF. Here the CDR3 DNA reads TGTGCCAGCGCCCTACCGGGACACGACACTGAAGCTTTCTTT.